The next 12 T cell receptor beta chains were all read from a single sample in a study of vaccination and CD4 T cells after COVID-19. Treatment here: approximately nine-day PBMC culture with coronavirus spike peptide pools or control peptides (ViraFEST assay). These receptors have no known antigen. Scientists ran DNA taken from cultured CD4+ T cells through the Oncomine TCR Beta short-read assay for sequencing. TCRdb reprocessed the PCR reads with MiXCR, giving one entry per CDR3 protein. Of some 11,000 distinct CDR3 sequences listed, less than 30% are singletons. The specimen comprised CD4+ T cells from blood, cultured in vitro, sampled after SARS-CoV-2 vaccination. All receptors derive from a human donor who had recovered from COVID-19.

V is TRBV6-5 and J is TRBJ1-2, with D unclear. This CDR3 has 14 residues. The V end lost 0 bases, the J end lost 5 bases, and 10 bases lay between the germline ends. The germline gives CDR1 MNHEY, CDR2 SVGAGI. The CDR3, as DNA: TGTGCCAGCAGTTACTCTACAGACTTGTATGGCTACACCTTC. This sequence encodes CASSYSTDLYGYTF.

This clonotype came up a few times. The rearrangement links TRBV7-9 to TRBJ2-1; D is ambiguous. This CDR3 has 15 residues. From germline, CDR1 is SEHNR and CDR2 FQNEAQ (reference sequence). V shed 1 base and J shed 8 bases, with 15 bases lying between them. Written as DNA, the CDR3 is TGTGCCAGCAGCTTAGTATTGCTGCTAGGAGATGAGCAGTTCTTC. Translating it yields CASSLVLLLGDEQFF.

The chain carries TRBV7-9 and TRBJ2-2; 9 bases are shared with TRBD1. Germline CDR1 is SEHNR and CDR2 is FQNEAQ (reference sequence). Trimming removed 5 bases from V and 5 bases from J; junction bases left unmatched: 9. This CDR3 region has 16 residues. The CDR3 bases are TGTGCCAGCAGCAGTAGGAGACAGGGGGTAACCGGGGAGCTGTTTTTT. The encoded protein is CASSSRRQGVTGELFF.

V usage is TRBV4-3 and J usage is TRBJ1-2; 8 positions match TRBD1. This CDR3 comprises 15 residues. Germline V gene sequence: CDR1 LGHNA, CDR2 YSLEER. The V segment lost 0 bases and the J segment 3 bases; nucleotides outside the gene matches: 3. Written as DNA, the CDR3 is TGCGCCAGCAGCCAAGAACGACAGGGGCACTATGGCTACACCTTC. This sequence encodes CASSQERQGHYGYTF.

This clonotype rates as medium-sized. The chain joins TRBV7-9 to TRBJ2-7; 7 bases fit TRBD1. The CDR3 is 13 amino acids. Trimming removed 4 bases from V and 5 bases from J; junction bases left unmatched: 5. Germline loops: CDR1 SEHNR, CDR2 FQNEAQ (reference sequence). CDR3 bases: TGTGCCAGCAGCTCCCAACAGGGGAACGAGCAGTACTTC. Residues: CASSSQQGNEQYF. Full variable domain (remainder filled in from reference TRBV7-9 and TRBJ2-7): DTGVSQNPRHKITKRGQNVTFRCDPISEHNRLYWYRQTLGQGPEFLTYFQNEAQLEKSRLLSDRFSAERPKGSFSTLEIQRTEQGDSAMYLCASSSQQGNEQYFGPGTRLTVT.

This clonotype has a handful of counts. CDR3 DNA: TGCAGGGCCGGGGGTCCTATATATAGCAATCAGCCCCAGCATTTT. This gives the protein CRAGGPIYSNQPQHF. This chain connects TRBV20-1 to TRBJ1-5, with D maybe TRBD1 (5 bases). CDR1 is DFQATT, CDR2 SNEGSKA, per germline (reference sequence). The CDR3 runs 15 residues.

By share, this clonotype ranks as large (0.1 to 1%). V gene TRBV2 combines with J gene TRBJ2-5, with 15 bases aligning to TRBD2. J lost 6 bases, V lost 7 bases, and 12 bases had no gene match. In germline, CDR1 is SNHLY, CDR2 FYNNEI. The CDR3 runs 17 residues. Here the CDR3 DNA reads TGTGCCAGCACCAAGGGACTAGCGGGGGGCCTTGCTAAGACCCAGTACTTC. Translating it yields CASTKGLAGGLAKTQYF.

The chain links TRBV4-2 to TRBJ2-3; D remains unclear. The germline V and J ends were trimmed by 1 base and 3 bases, with 5 bases remaining between them. Per germline, CDR1 LGHNA and CDR2 YNFKEQ. The CDR3 spans 13 residues. The CDR3 sequence is CASSQGDTDTQYF. The CDR3 nucleotides are TGTGCCAGCAGCCAAGGGGATACAGATACGCAGTATTTT.

This clonotype came up a few times. This chain connects TRBV6-1 to TRBJ2-1, with TRBD2 identical over 9 bases. The CDR3 is 15 residues long. CDR1 is MNHNS and CDR2 is SASEGT in the germline V gene. V trimming: 7 bases; J trimming: 3 bases; junction bases outside the gene matches: 7. CDR3 residues: CASTYETSGYNEQFF. The CDR3, as DNA: TGTGCCAGCACCTATGAGACTAGCGGCTACAATGAGCAGTTCTTC.

The V gene is TRBV20-1, the J gene TRBJ2-1; no definite D call. Germline CDR1 and CDR2: DFQATT and SNEGSKA (reference sequence). The CDR3 sequence is 13 residues long. V lost 8 bases to trimming and J lost 4 bases, with 15 bases between them. The CDR3 DNA follows: TGCAGTCCATCCCCCGGGCCATACAATGAGCAGTTCTTC. Its protein is CSPSPGPYNEQFF.

By share of the sample, this clonotype is medium-sized (0.01 to 0.1%). CDR3 sequence: CASSPRVVDEQYF. The DNA for the CDR3 is TGTGCCAGCAGTCCCAGGGTGGTCGACGAGCAGTACTTC. The rearrangement uses TRBV27 and TRBJ2-7, with a weak D call TRBD1 (5 bases). V was trimmed by 5 bases and J by 5 bases, leaving 13 bases between them. This CDR3 has 13 residues. The germline V gene has CDR1 MNHEY and CDR2 SMNVEV (reference sequence).

The chain combines TRBV19 with TRBJ2-7; 10 bases align to TRBD1. The CDR3 consists of 17 residues. The germline V gene has CDR1 LNHDA and CDR2 SQIVND (reference sequence). The V and J ends lost 5 bases and 1 base, in that order; junction bases with no gene match: 11. The CDR3 spells CASSPLGTGERSYEQYF. In DNA, the CDR3 is TGTGCCAGTAGTCCCCTGGGGACAGGGGAGAGGTCCTACGAGCAGTACTTC.